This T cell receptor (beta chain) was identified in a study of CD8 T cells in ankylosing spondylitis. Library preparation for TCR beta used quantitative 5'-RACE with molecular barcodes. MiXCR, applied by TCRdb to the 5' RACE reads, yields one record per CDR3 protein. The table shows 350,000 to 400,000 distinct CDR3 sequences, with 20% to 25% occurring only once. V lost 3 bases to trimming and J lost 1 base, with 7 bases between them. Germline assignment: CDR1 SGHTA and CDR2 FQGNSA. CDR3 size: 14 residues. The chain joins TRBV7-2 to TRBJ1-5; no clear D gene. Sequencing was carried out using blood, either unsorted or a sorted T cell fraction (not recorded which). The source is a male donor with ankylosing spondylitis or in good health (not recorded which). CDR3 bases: TGTGCCAGCAGCTTCGAGGGAAGCAATCAGCCCCAGCATTTT. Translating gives CASSFEGSNQPQHF. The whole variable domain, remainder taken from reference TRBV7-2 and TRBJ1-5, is GAGVSQSPSNKVTEKGKDVELRCDPISGHTALYWYRQSLGQGLEFLIYFQGNSAPDKSGLPSDRFSAERTGGSVSTLTIQRTQQEDSAVYLCASSFEGSNQPQHFGDGTRLSIL.